This T cell receptor (beta chain) is drawn from a study of blood T cell repertoires in COVID-19. The overall study: Sources were T cells, B-cell-depleted T cells, or PBMCs; the material itself was cDNA or gDNA.

TCRdb's copy holds only in-frame clones and misses some; the assay was immunoSEQ multiplex PCR. The sample shows about 160,000 clones, about 81% of them seen only once. Germline V gene lookup returns CDR1 SQVTM and CDR2 ANQGSEA. The CDR3 is 14 amino acids. This sequence was found in a human donor in a cohort sampled during active COVID-19. The rearrangement joins TRBV29-1 to TRBJ1-1; the match to TRBD1 covers 7 bases. The specimen was peripheral blood. CDR3 bases: TGCGCCAGTCTACAGGGGACCTCTCATCAAGAAGCTTTCTTT. Its protein is CASLQGTSHQEAFF.